This entry concerns a single T cell receptor beta chain. CDR3 length equals 15 residues. V dropped 4 bases and J dropped 8; count of bases not matched to a gene: 5. Germline-derived CDR1 and CDR2 are MDHEN and SYDVKM. These data originate in a study of blood T cell repertoires in COVID-19. Only in-frame clones appear in the TCRdb table, and some are missing; sequencing was by immunoSEQ multiplex PCR. The profile shows 310,000 or so clones, 70% to 90% of them singletons. This TCR derives from a woman aged 25 to 45 who had recovered from COVID-19. The sample was peripheral blood. The chain links TRBV28 to TRBJ1-6; 10 bases agree with TRBD1. CDR3 protein: CASSSRTGGDSPLHF. The CDR3 DNA follows: TGTGCCAGCAGTTCAAGGACAGGGGGGGATTCACCCCTCCACTTT.